One sample yielded the 28 T cell receptor beta chains listed below, sequenced in a study of cytomegalovirus exposure and HLA in healthy donors. Amplification used 60 Vbeta primers and 13 Jbeta primers. Only in-frame clones appear in the TCRdb table, and some are missing; sequencing was by immunoSEQ multiplex PCR. The table has about 84,000 clones, about nine tenths seen once; the top ten hold less than 2.5%. The sample consisted of PBMCs. The receptors come from a man between 18 and 29 years old in good health and CMV-seronegative.

The chain joins TRBV29-1 to TRBJ2-4; D possibly corresponds to TRBD1 (5 bases). The germline V and J ends were trimmed by 4 bases and 4 bases, with 11 bases remaining between them. The germline gives CDR1 SQVTM, CDR2 ANQGSEA. The CDR3 runs to 13 residues. The CDR3 protein is CSVVEQAKNIQYF. CDR3 in DNA: TGCAGCGTTGTTGAACAGGCTAAAAACATTCAGTACTTC.

The rearrangement links TRBV5-8 to TRBJ1-1, with D maybe TRBD1 (6 bases). This CDR3 has 18 residues. V lost 4 bases and J 1 base, leaving 23 bases between the germline ends. Germline CDR1 and CDR2: SGHTS and YDEGEE. CDR3 coding DNA: TGTGCCAGCAGCCCCGTCTGGGGCAGCCTCAGGGGGAACACTGAAGCTTTCTTT. This encodes CASSPVWGSLRGNTEAFF.

As concerns this clone: Other DNA sequences from this sample encode an identical CDR3 as well. This chain connects TRBV27 to TRBJ2-7; the D gene is possibly TRBD1 (6 bases). The V end was cut by 1 base, the J end by 0 bases, with 10 bases between. The germline V gene encodes CDR1 MNHEY and CDR2 SMNVEV (reference sequence). The CDR3 spans 15 residues. The CDR3 DNA is TGTGCCAGCAGTTTATTACAGGGAAGCTCCTACGAGCAGTACTTC. Translation gives CASSLLQGSSYEQYF.

The chain has TRBV7-2 and TRBJ1-3, with 7 nucleotides matching TRBD1. V lost 2 bases, J lost 4 bases, and 14 bases stayed unmatched. CDR3 length: 18 amino acids. CDR1 is SGHTA, CDR2 FQGNSA, per germline. CDR3 region: CASSLLTRRDREGNTIYF. Written as DNA, the CDR3 is TGTGCCAGCAGCTTACTGACTAGGCGAGACAGGGAAGGAAACACCATATATTTT.

V and J are TRBV5-5 and TRBJ2-1; 7 bases are a match to TRBD1. The CDR3 is 13 residues long. Germline assignment: CDR1 SGHKS and CDR2 YYEKEE (reference sequence). Trimming removed 4 bases from V and 7 bases from J; junction bases left unmatched: 5. The CDR3 sequence is CASSRGQINEQFF. The CDR3 nucleotides read TGTGCCAGCAGCCGGGGACAGATTAATGAGCAGTTCTTC.

The chain has TRBV6-6 and TRBJ2-7; D perhaps matches TRBD1 (6 bases). The length of the CDR3 is 15 residues. The V and J ends lost 5 bases and 3 bases respectively, with 17 bases between them. Germline V gives CDR1 MNHNY, CDR2 SVGAGI (reference sequence). The CDR3 coding sequence is TGTGCCAGCAGTGATACAGGGAGAGGTAACTACGAGCAGTACTTC. Protein product: CASSDTGRGNYEQYF.

The rearrangement joins TRBV6-1 to TRBJ1-3; TRBD1 agrees at 10 bases. This CDR3 contains 16 residues. The V and J ends lost 4 bases and 4 bases, in that order; junction bases with no gene match: 7. Germline CDR1 MNHNS, CDR2 SASEGT. CDR3 in amino acids: CASSVGTGVSGNTIYF. Here the CDR3 DNA reads TGTGCCAGCAGTGTAGGGACAGGGGTGTCCGGAAACACCATATATTTT.

The V call is TRBV4-2, the J call TRBJ2-1; tentative D call: TRBD2 (5 bases). Between the trimmed V and J ends, which lost 0 bases and 10 bases, there was a span of 19 bases. Looked up from germline, CDR1 is LGHNA and CDR2 is YNFKEQ. This CDR3 is built from 16 residues. The CDR3 sequence: CASSQEGPDSPGEQFF. The CDR3 region has the DNA TGTGCCAGCAGCCAAGAAGGTCCGGACTCGCCGGGCGAGCAGTTCTTC.

The rearrangement joins TRBV7-9 to TRBJ2-1; 8 nucleotides agree with TRBD2. This CDR3 spans 17 amino acids. V lost 10 bases and J lost 5; bases outside the gene matches: 19. Per germline, CDR1 SEHNR and CDR2 FQNEAQ (reference sequence). The CDR3 DNA reads TGTGCCACCGGGGGGGGCGGAGGGGTAGGGGAAAACAATGAGCAGTTCTTC. It is translated as CATGGGGGVGENNEQFF.

The chain uses TRBV27 and TRBJ1-5; TRBD1 aligns across 7 bases. The V segment lost 4 bases and the J segment 5 bases; nucleotides outside the gene matches: 2. Germline V CDR1 and CDR2: MNHEY, SMNVEV (reference sequence). The CDR3 totals 13 residues. The CDR3 here is CASSSGGDQPQHF. In DNA, the CDR3 is TGTGCCAGCAGTTCAGGGGGTGATCAGCCCCAGCATTTT.

J is TRBJ2-4 and V is TRBV27; TRBD2 matches 7 bases. V was pared by 0 bases and J by 9 bases, with 2 bases of the junction left unmatched. The V gene's germline CDR1 is MNHEY and CDR2 SMNVEV (reference sequence). CDR3 length equals 13 residues. The DNA for the CDR3 is TGTGCCAGCAGTTTATCGGGGGGGACCATTCAGTACTTC. It encodes CASSLSGGTIQYF.

This chain joins TRBV12-5 and TRBJ1-1; D is undetermined. This CDR3 region has 15 residues. Germline CDR1 and CDR2: LGHNT and FRNRAP. V lost 1 base and J 1 base, leaving 10 bases between the germline ends. CDR3 nucleotide sequence: TGTGCTAGTGGTTTGGACGGGATCGGGAACACTGAAGCTTTCTTT. Protein: CASGLDGIGNTEAFF.

The V gene is TRBV7-2, the J gene TRBJ2-7, with 7 bases fitting TRBD2. Germline loops: CDR1 SGHTA, CDR2 FQGNSA. V lost 1 base and J lost 4; bases outside the gene matches: 10. CDR3 length: 16 residues. As DNA, the CDR3 is TGTGCCAGCAGCTTAGGGAGCCTAGCGGTAGCTTACGAGCAGTACTTC. It yields the protein CASSLGSLAVAYEQYF.

The V gene is TRBV6-1, the J gene TRBJ2-1, with a possible D match to TRBD2 (5 bases). CDR3 length: 15 residues. V was shortened by 6 bases and J by 2 bases, with 14 bases between the two germline ends. Per the germline V gene, CDR1 is MNHNS and CDR2 is SASEGT. CDR3 sequence: CASRSGISPYNEQFF. CDR3 coding DNA: TGTGCCAGCAGGTCCGGGATAAGCCCCTACAATGAGCAGTTCTTC.

This sequence joins TRBV18 and TRBJ2-5; no clear D gene. V shed 6 bases and J shed 0 bases, with 11 bases lying between them. Germline V lookup: CDR1 KGHSH, CDR2 LQKENI. The CDR3 has 14 residues. The CDR3, as DNA: TGTGCCAGCTCTCTAGTTATGAACCAAGAGACCCAGTACTTC. Residues: CASSLVMNQETQYF.

The chain employs TRBV2 and TRBJ2-5; 12 bases map to TRBD2. This CDR3 region has 16 residues. Trimming took 1 base from V and 4 from J; bases not matched to a gene: 4. The germline gives CDR1 SNHLY, CDR2 FYNNEI. CDR3 in amino acids: CASSEGRLAGVETQYF. The CDR3 nucleotides are TGTGCCAGCAGTGAAGGTCGACTAGCGGGAGTAGAGACCCAGTACTTC.

The gene calls are TRBV7-2 and TRBJ2-3, with 11 bases fitting TRBD2. Germline trimming cut 8 bases from V and 0 bases from J; bases unmatched to any gene: 10. Germline V gene data show CDR1 as SGHTA and CDR2 as FQGNSA. This CDR3 is 17 amino acids long. CDR3 nucleotides: TGTGCCAGCGAACTTTACATAGCGGGAGGGAGCACAGATACGCAGTATTTT. Translation: CASELYIAGGSTDTQYF.

As DNA, the CDR3 is TGTGCCAGCAGTTGGGAGGGGCGAAAGCTCACCGGGGAGCTGTTTTTT. As protein: CASSWEGRKLTGELFF. This chain uses TRBV2 with TRBJ2-2; 7 bases line up with TRBD2. The ends lost 5 bases at V and 4 bases at J; junction bases unmatched: 10. There are 16 residues in the CDR3. CDR1 SNHLY and CDR2 FYNNEI come from the germline V gene.

V gene TRBV7-2 combines with J gene TRBJ1-2; D possibly corresponds to TRBD1 (5 bases). Deletions cut 0 bases from V and 4 bases from J, with 24 bases between. CDR3 length: 19 residues. Per germline, CDR1 SGHTA and CDR2 FQGNSA. The CDR3 is CASSLARRLDTRNFYGYTF. In nucleotides, the CDR3 is TGTGCCAGCAGCTTAGCCCGGAGATTGGACACCCGAAACTTCTATGGCTACACCTTC.

This clone showed up just once. The chain carries TRBV11-3 and TRBJ1-3; no clear D. The CDR3 is 13 amino acids. Germline V gene lookup returns CDR1 SGHNT and CDR2 YENEEA. V lost 7 bases and J lost 2, with 9 bases in between. Here the CDR3 DNA reads TGTGCCAGCAACCCGGAGCCTGGAAACACCATATATTTT. It is translated as CASNPEPGNTIYF.

The CDR3 reads CASSLSYSYEQYF. CDR3 bases: TGCGCCAGCAGCTTGAGTTACAGCTACGAGCAGTACTTC. The chain employs TRBV5-1 and TRBJ2-7, with D hard to call. V was shortened by 1 base and J by 3 bases, with 8 bases between the two germline ends. CDR3 length: 13 residues. Germline assignment: CDR1 SGHRS and CDR2 YFSETQ.

V is TRBV28 and J is TRBJ2-2, with D possibly TRBD1 on 6 matching bases. Trimming stripped 4 bases from V and 0 bases from J, with 12 bases between. The CDR3 is 16 residues long. Germline lookup yields CDR1 MDHEN and CDR2 SYDVKM. The CDR3 DNA follows: TGTGCCAGCAGTTCCTTAGGGGGACCGAACACCGGGGAGCTGTTTTTT. It yields the protein CASSSLGGPNTGELFF.

This chain uses TRBV5-5 with TRBJ2-2; no definite D call. This CDR3 spans 13 amino acids. The germline gives CDR1 SGHKS, CDR2 YYEKEE (reference sequence). The V end was cut by 1 base, the J end by 4 bases, with 5 bases between. CDR3 loop: CASSLSVTGELFF. The CDR3 region has the DNA TGTGCCAGCAGCTTGTCAGTCACCGGGGAGCTGTTTTTT.

The chain recombines TRBV9 with TRBJ2-2; 8 positions match TRBD2. Germline lookup yields CDR1 SGDLS and CDR2 YYNGEE. This CDR3 has 15 residues. With 4 bases clipped from V and 6 bases from J, the junction kept 8 bases outside the gene matches. Here the CDR3 reads CASSRSGSGAGELFF. CDR3 bases: TGTGCCAGCAGCCGCAGCGGGAGCGGCGCCGGGGAGCTGTTTTTT.

The V and J genes are TRBV4-3 and TRBJ2-7, with a possible D match to TRBD2 (6 bases). V was cut by 0 bases and J by 0 bases, with 18 bases left in between. CDR1 is LGHNA and CDR2 is YSLEER in the germline V gene. The CDR3 is 18 amino acids. The CDR3: CASSQDYSAGLYSYEQYF. As DNA, the CDR3 is TGCGCCAGCAGCCAAGATTATTCGGCGGGACTCTACTCCTACGAGCAGTACTTC.

The chain employs TRBV30 and TRBJ2-2; 7 bases are shared with TRBD1. The germline CDR1 and CDR2 sequences are GTSNPN and SVGIG (reference sequence). This CDR3 contains 15 residues. J gave up 0 bases and V 6 bases, and 7 bases lay outside the gene matches. CDR3 DNA sequence: TGTGCCTGCCTAAGAGACAGGGCGAACACCGGGGAGCTGTTTTTT. Amino acids: CACLRDRANTGELFF. The full variable domain, with the rest looked up from reference TRBV30 and TRBJ2-2, is SQTIHQWPATLVQPVGSPLSLECTVEGTSNPNLYWYRQAAGRGLQLLFYSVGIGQISSEVPQNLSASRPQDRQFILSSKKLLLSDSGFYLCACLRDRANTGELFFGEGSRLTVL.

This clone was recorded only once. The chain is built from TRBV6-6 and TRBJ2-3, with 9 bases lining up with TRBD2. The germline CDR1 and CDR2 sequences are MNHNY and SVGAGI (reference sequence). V shed 2 bases and J 3 bases; nucleotides not matched to a gene: 3. CDR3 length: 15 amino acids. DNA of the CDR3: TGTGCCAGCAGTTACATGAGCGGGAGGACAGATACGCAGTATTTT. It codes for CASSYMSGRTDTQYF.

The J gene is TRBJ1-2, the V gene TRBV6-5; 9 bases align to TRBD1. Germline V gene lookup returns CDR1 MNHEY and CDR2 SVGAGI. Trimming removed 0 bases from V and 5 bases from J; junction bases left unmatched: 4. CDR3 size: 15 residues. DNA of the CDR3: TGTGCCAGCAGTTACTCGACAGGGGGGCCGTATGGCTACACCTTC. Protein product: CASSYSTGGPYGYTF.